One and the same sample provided the 12 T cell receptor beta chains below, sequenced in a study of glioma-infiltrating T cells after dendritic cell vaccination (dated by TCRdb to about 2016). Library generation was performed with the immunoSEQ multiplex PCR assay. Held by TCRdb, this immuneACCESS table contains in-frame sequences only and omits some clones. Under half of the omission traces to an unresolved V gene where checked; the cause of the rest is unknown. The sample includes about 49,000 clones, with about 85% observed a single time. The ten biggest clones cover about an eighth of the sample. Sequences were derived from blood, sampled before dendritic cell vaccination. The receptors originated from a human donor with glioblastoma.

The chain links TRBV5-6 to TRBJ1-5; D might be TRBD1 (6 bases). This CDR3 is built from 14 residues. Trimming shortened V by 4 bases and J by 3 bases, and 11 bases separated the two germline ends. In germline, CDR1 is SGHDT, CDR2 YYEEEE. CDR3 sequence (DNA): TGTGCCAGCAGCCGCGCGGGGGCCAATCAGCCCCAGCATTTT. This codes for CASSRAGANQPQHF.

The rearrangement joins TRBV11-3 to TRBJ2-3; TRBD2 matches at 7 bases. J was trimmed by 1 base and V by 1 base; bases with no gene match: 8. Per the germline V gene, CDR1 is SGHNT and CDR2 is YENEEA. This CDR3 is 17 amino acids long. The CDR3 DNA is TGTGCCAGCAGCTTAGTGCTTCTAGCGGACGGCACAGATACGCAGTATTTT. Translated, it gives CASSLVLLADGTDTQYF.

This clone was recorded once. The rearrangement uses TRBV5-1 and TRBJ2-7, with D uncertain. Germline V gene sequence: CDR1 SGHRS, CDR2 YFSETQ. V was clipped by 0 bases and J by 7 bases, with 11 bases between them. The CDR3 has 13 amino acids. The DNA for the CDR3 is TGCGCCAGCAGCTTGGCCACTCGGCGGGAGCAGTACTTC. Translated: CASSLATRREQYF.

The CDR3 nucleotides are TGTGCCAGCAGTTTATTGGCCTCCCCCACTGAAGCTTTCTTT. This translates into CASSLLASPTEAFF. The J gene is TRBJ1-1, the V gene TRBV27; D ambiguous. This CDR3 has 14 residues. V lost 1 base and J 4 bases, leaving 10 bases between the germline ends. Looked up from germline, CDR1 is MNHEY and CDR2 is SMNVEV (reference sequence).

Written as DNA, the CDR3 is TGTGCCAGCAGTGAGGAGTCGTATTGGGATGGCTACACCTTC. It codes for CASSEESYWDGYTF. The chain couples TRBV7-2 to TRBJ1-2; D remains ambiguous. Between the trimmed V and J ends, which lost 6 bases and 6 bases, there was a span of 17 bases. From germline, CDR1 is SGHTA and CDR2 FQGNSA. This CDR3 contains 14 residues. Supplemented by reference TRBV7-2 and TRBJ1-2, the full variable domain reads GAGVSQSPSNKVTEKGKDVELRCDPISGHTALYWYRQSLGQGLEFLIYFQGNSAPDKSGLPSDRFSAERTGGSVSTLTIQRTQQEDSAVYLCASSEESYWDGYTFGSGTRLTVV.

The genes are TRBV5-8 and TRBJ2-1, with D possibly being TRBD1 (5 bases). Germline V gene lookup returns CDR1 SGHTS and CDR2 YDEGEE. CDR3 length: 14 amino acids. Trimming removed 5 bases from V and 4 bases from J, with 13 bases in between. CDR3 in amino acids: CASRMGLSYNEQFF. CDR3 in DNA: TGTGCCAGCAGGATGGGGCTGTCGTACAATGAGCAGTTCTTC.

This chain connects TRBV5-4 to TRBJ1-1; TRBD1 matches at 9 bases. Trimming removed 5 bases from V and 4 bases from J; junction bases left unmatched: 9. Germline CDR1 SGHNT, CDR2 YYREEE (reference sequence). This CDR3 spans 15 amino acids. The CDR3 sequence is CASRKDRGGGTEAFF. The CDR3 DNA is TGTGCCAGCAGGAAGGACAGGGGAGGGGGCACTGAAGCTTTCTTT.

Only one count was recorded for this clone. Germline is not matched at one junction end, which may reflect a read error. Other DNA sequences within the sample encode an identical CDR3. The chain recombines TRBV30 with TRBJ1-6; D may be TRBD1 (6 bases). The CDR3 runs 19 residues. Germline CDR1 GTSNPN, CDR2 SVGIG (reference sequence). The CDR3 loop is CAWSVLRGLGARYNSPLHF. In DNA form, the CDR3 reads TGTGCCTGGAGTGTACTTAGAGGTCTGGGGGCGCGATATAATTCCCCCCTCCACTTT.

The chain joins TRBV19 to TRBJ1-2; 12 bases line up with TRBD1. CDR3 length equals 16 residues. The germline CDR1 and CDR2 sequences are LNHDA and SQIVND (reference sequence). V dropped 5 bases and J dropped 6; count of bases not matched to a gene: 10. CDR3: CASSGGQGAVHDGYTF. CDR3 nucleotides: TGTGCCAGTAGTGGGGGACAGGGGGCGGTCCACGATGGCTACACCTTC. Supplemented by reference TRBV19 and TRBJ1-2, the full variable domain reads DGGITQSPKYLFRKEGQNVTLSCEQNLNHDAMYWYRQDPGQGLRLIYYSQIVNDFQKGDIAEGYSVSREKKESFPLTVTSAQKNPTAFYLCASSGGQGAVHDGYTFGSGTRLTVV.

The chain employs TRBV29-1 and TRBJ1-1, with D unresolved. V gave up 3 bases and J gave up 3 bases, with 14 bases separating them. The CDR3 has 14 amino acids. Germline values: CDR1 SQVTM, CDR2 ANQGSEA. CDR3 sequence reads: CSVEAGRSDTEAFF. The CDR3 bases are TGCAGCGTTGAGGCCGGCAGGTCGGACACTGAAGCTTTCTTT.

Turning to this clone: In the same sample, other DNA sequences code for this CDR3. The V call is TRBV13, the J call TRBJ1-6; D call uncertain. This CDR3 is built from 16 residues. Trimming cost V 1 base and J 4 bases, with 11 bases left between them. The V gene's germline CDR1 is PRHDT and CDR2 FYEKMQ (reference sequence). The CDR3 DNA follows: TGTGCCAGCAGCTTAGTTGGGCTACATTATAATTCACCCCTCCACTTT. This translates into CASSLVGLHYNSPLHF.

The chain employs TRBV7-2 and TRBJ2-7, with a weak D call TRBD1 (5 bases). Per the germline V gene, CDR1 is SGHTA and CDR2 is FQGNSA. Between the trimmed V and J ends, which lost 1 base and 0 bases, there was a span of 13 bases. This CDR3 is built from 16 residues. The CDR3 loop is CASSLGRAFVSYEQYF. CDR3 DNA: TGTGCCAGCAGCTTAGGCAGGGCCTTTGTCTCCTACGAGCAGTACTTC.